These 20 T cell receptor beta chains originate from one sample sequenced in a study of regulatory T cells in long-lasting Graves disease. Time point indicated: newly diagnosed GD, antithyroid drugs for less than 3 months. From PBMCs, RNA was extracted and then used to make the TCR library. Investigators prepared the TCR beta libraries by applying iRepertoire HTBI primers and Arm-PCR of CDR3 regions. TCRdb reanalysed the multiplex PCR reads using MiXCR and keeps one entry per CDR3 protein. Of around 450,000 distinct CDR3 sequences in the sample, 15% were seen once. These data were likewise used in another study, on T cells in Graves' hyperthyroidism and ophthalmopathy.

Sequenced here: peripheral blood mononuclear cells (PBMCs), sampled at new diagnosis, from a patient treated with antithyroid drugs. Receptors originate from a woman aged 40 to 49 with Graves disease.

The sample holds many counts of this clonotype. The gene calls are TRBV12-3 or TRBV12-4 and TRBJ2-1, with 8 positions matching TRBD2. J gave up 6 bases and V 5 bases, and 6 bases lay outside the gene matches. The CDR3 extends over 14 amino acids. The CDR3 loop is CASSTGLGRNEQFF. CDR3 DNA: TGTGCCAGCAGTACGGGACTAGGCCGCAATGAGCAGTTCTTC.

This clonotype was counted at least ten times. This chain connects TRBV30 to TRBJ2-5; unclear D gene. The CDR3 spans 12 residues. V was clipped by 0 bases and J by 4 bases, with 6 bases between them. Looked up from germline, CDR1 is GTSNPN and CDR2 is SVGIG (reference sequence). The DNA for the CDR3 is TGTGCCTGGAGTGTATATGGAGAGACCCAGTACTTC. It encodes CAWSVYGETQYF. The full variable domain, completed using reference TRBV30 and TRBJ2-5, is SQTIHQWPATLVQPVGSPLSLECTVEGTSNPNLYWYRQAAGRGLQLLFYSVGIGQISSEVPQNLSASRPQDRQFILSSKKLLLSDSGFYLCAWSVYGETQYFGPGTRLLVL.

This clonotype was recorded many times. Written as DNA, the CDR3 is TGCGCCAGCAGCCTGGAGGGCCTGGAGCAGCCCCAGCATTTT. It specifies CASSLEGLEQPQHF. The chain uses TRBV5-1 and TRBJ1-5; no clear D gene. Per germline, CDR1 SGHRS and CDR2 YFSETQ. The CDR3 consists of 14 residues. V was shortened by 4 bases and J by 7 bases, with 15 bases between the two germline ends.

This rearrangement joins TRBV10-3 to TRBJ2-1; tentatively, D is TRBD1 (5 bases). V was pared by 8 bases and J by 0 bases, with 11 bases between. Germline CDR1 reads ENHRY; CDR2 reads SYGVKD. CDR3 length equals 14 residues. The CDR3 loop reads CAIGSRVSYNEQFF. CDR3 nucleotides: TGTGCCATCGGTTCCAGGGTCTCCTACAATGAGCAGTTCTTC.

The genes are TRBV20-1 and TRBJ1-4; 7 nucleotides align to TRBD1. With 0 bases clipped from V and 7 bases from J, the junction kept 8 bases outside the gene matches. There are 15 residues in the CDR3. Germline CDR1 is DFQATT and CDR2 is SNEGSKA (reference sequence). The CDR3 reads CSARDPGQEGEKLFF. The CDR3 DNA reads TGCAGTGCTAGAGATCCCGGACAGGAGGGTGAAAAACTGTTTTTT.

The chain couples TRBV12-3 or TRBV12-4 to TRBJ2-2, with TRBD2 matching over 10 bases. Germline trimming cut 11 bases from V and 5 bases from J; bases unmatched to any gene: 11. The CDR3 consists of 15 residues. The CDR3 DNA sequence: TGTGCCCTCCGGCTAGCGGGAGTGGTTACCGGGGAGCTGTTTTTT. Its protein is CALRLAGVVTGELFF.

Only a few counts were recorded for this clonotype. V usage is TRBV7-2 and J usage is TRBJ2-1, with D tentatively TRBD2 (6 bases). The CDR3 extends over 17 amino acids. V was cut by 0 bases and J by 1 base, with 13 bases left in between. Germline values: CDR1 SGHTA, CDR2 FQGNSA. CDR3 in DNA: TGTGCCAGCAGCTTAGCGGGTAGCGGACTTTCCTACAATGAGCAGTTCTTC. Its translation is CASSLAGSGLSYNEQFF.

This clonotype occurred once. The V and J genes are TRBV6-2 or TRBV6-3 and TRBJ2-1; D remains unclear. CDR3 size: 15 residues. The V gene lost 6 bases and the J gene lost 2 bases, with 14 bases spanning the gap. Per germline, CDR1 MNHEY and CDR2 SVGEGT. The CDR3 sequence: CASSPPRGPYNEQFF. The DNA for the CDR3 is TGTGCCAGCAGCCCCCCGCGCGGACCCTACAATGAGCAGTTCTTC.

This clonotype was counted at least ten times. The chain links TRBV28 to TRBJ1-4, with 7 bases that match TRBD1. The germline gives CDR1 MDHEN, CDR2 SYDVKM. Trimming took 5 bases from V and 8 from J; bases not matched to a gene: 14. This CDR3 region has 16 residues. CDR3 DNA sequence: TGTGCCAGCAGTCCACCCCACAGGGGTTTGAGGGAAAAACTGTTTTTT. It encodes CASSPPHRGLREKLFF.

This clonotype showed up many times. This sequence joins TRBV29-1 and TRBJ2-7; 9 nucleotides match TRBD2. V gave up 6 bases and J gave up 5 bases; unmatched junction bases: 8. Germline loops: CDR1 SQVTM, CDR2 ANQGSEA. The CDR3 length is 13 residues. The CDR3 protein is CSVDTGTSNEQYF. DNA of the CDR3: TGCAGCGTGGACACCGGGACTAGCAACGAGCAGTACTTC.

This clonotype was seen repeatedly, ten times or more. The rearrangement uses TRBV12-3 or TRBV12-4 and TRBJ1-5; 7 bases match TRBD1. CDR3 length: 16 amino acids. With 2 bases clipped from V and 0 bases from J, the junction kept 4 bases outside the gene matches. The CDR3 coding sequence is TGTGCCAGCAGTTTAAGGACAGGTAGTAGCAATCAGCCCCAGCATTTT. It encodes CASSLRTGSSNQPQHF.

V gene TRBV6-2 or TRBV6-3 combines with J gene TRBJ2-1; a weak D match, TRBD2 (7 bases). Trimming removed 2 bases at V and 12 bases at J, with 23 bases between. Germline assignment: CDR1 MNHEY and CDR2 SVGEGT. The CDR3 contains 16 residues. DNA of the CDR3: TGTGCCAGCAGTTACGCATCAGAGGGGGGGCCCCCGGGGCAGTTCTTC. It codes for CASSYASEGGPPGQFF.

This clonotype has a count of ten or more. The chain uses TRBV28 and TRBJ2-5; D perhaps matches TRBD2 (6 bases). Germline V lookup: CDR1 MDHEN, CDR2 SYDVKM. The CDR3 sequence is 14 residues long. V was pared by 8 bases and J by 2 bases, with 15 bases between. The chain's CDR3 is CASEPPGLQETQYF. CDR3 in DNA: TGTGCCAGCGAGCCCCCGGGACTTCAAGAGACCCAGTACTTC.

In its sample, this clonotype was seen many times. V is TRBV27 and J is TRBJ2-7; 8 bases fit TRBD2. This CDR3 region has 16 residues. The germline V gene encodes CDR1 MNHEY and CDR2 SMNVEV (reference sequence). V shed 6 bases and J 3 bases; nucleotides not matched to a gene: 13. The CDR3 region has the DNA TGTGCCAGCAGCGCGCGGTTGGGACTAGTAGGCTACGAGCAGTACTTC. The encoded protein is CASSARLGLVGYEQYF.

This clonotype came up many times. This chain connects TRBV29-1 to TRBJ2-7; D is unresolved. CDR1 is SQVTM, CDR2 ANQGSEA, per germline. The CDR3 length is 14 residues. V was pared by 8 bases and J by 0 bases, with 17 bases between. The DNA of the CDR3 is TGCAGCATTATCATCCCTGACAACTCCTACGAGCAGTACTTC. It encodes CSIIIPDNSYEQYF.

This clonotype has ten or more counts. The rearrangement uses TRBV28 and TRBJ1-4, with 8 nucleotides matching TRBD1. This CDR3 is built from 17 residues. Unmatched junction bases numbered 16, after V lost 4 bases and J lost 9 bases. Germline V gene data show CDR1 as MDHEN and CDR2 as SYDVKM. CDR3 loop: CASSSRRRDRGTKKLFF. CDR3 coding DNA: TGTGCCAGCAGTTCCCGTCGACGAGACAGGGGTACTAAAAAACTGTTTTTT. Using reference TRBV28 and TRBJ1-4 for the parts outside the CDR3, the full variable domain is DVKVTQSSRYLVKRTGEKVFLECVQDMDHENMFWYRQDPGLGLRLIYFSYDVKMKEKGDIPEGYSVSREKKERFSLILESASTNQTSMYLCASSSRRRDRGTKKLFFGSGTQLSVL.

The V gene is TRBV4-3, the J gene TRBJ2-1; D is unclear. V was pared by 0 bases and J by 5 bases, with 5 bases between. Per the germline V gene, CDR1 is LGHNA and CDR2 is YSLEER. The CDR3 is 13 residues long. The CDR3 DNA follows: TGCGCCAGCAGCCAAGAGGAAAACAATGAGCAGTTCTTC. Its protein product is CASSQEENNEQFF.

This clonotype was counted only a few times. This chain joins TRBV25-1 and TRBJ2-1; D not resolved. V lost 2 bases and J 9 bases, leaving 14 bases between the germline ends. Germline V gene lookup returns CDR1 MGHDK and CDR2 SYGVNS. This CDR3 region has 14 residues. The CDR3 spells CASSETTTLGEQFF. The CDR3 bases are TGTGCCAGCAGTGAAACGACCACCTTGGGTGAGCAGTTCTTC.

The chain has TRBV5-4 and TRBJ2-1; tentative D call: TRBD2 (5 bases). Trimming took 0 bases from V and 4 from J, leaving 11 bases between them. The CDR3 spans 15 residues. Germline CDR1 and CDR2: SGHNT and YYREEE (reference sequence). The CDR3 region has the DNA TGTGCCAGCAGCTTGGAGGCTAGCCAATACAATGAGCAGTTCTTC. This sequence encodes CASSLEASQYNEQFF.

This clonotype has at least ten counts. The chain links TRBV19 to TRBJ1-1; unclear D gene. From germline, CDR1 is LNHDA and CDR2 SQIVND (reference sequence). V was trimmed by 4 bases and J by 4 bases, leaving 10 bases between them. The CDR3 totals 13 residues. CDR3 residues: CASSNQKGTEAFF. The CDR3, as DNA: TGTGCCAGTAGTAATCAAAAGGGCACTGAAGCTTTCTTT.